This T cell receptor beta chain derives from a study of T cell responses to AZD1222 COVID-19 vaccine. The CDR3 loop spans 12 amino acids. Germline V gives CDR1 KGHDR, CDR2 SFDVKD. The germline V and J ends were trimmed by 6 bases and 3 bases, with 7 bases remaining between them. Turning to this clone: Its antigen is undetermined.

Method: immunoSEQ multiplex PCR; TCRdb's copy keeps in-frame clones and lacks some. Among fewer than 100,000 clones listed, 70% to 90% were seen once. Study-level results: Only 5 or 6 people who got AZD1222 tested seropositive at baseline.

The origin of this receptor is an adult who received the AZD1222 COVID-19 vaccine. The sequencing here drew on peripheral blood, taken 28 days after the second AZD1222 dose. The gene calls are TRBV24-1 and TRBJ1-2; D ambiguous. CDR3 sequence (DNA): TGTGCCACCAGTCGCGGGGACTATGGCTACACCTTC. This codes for CATSRGDYGYTF.